This T cell receptor (beta chain) was found in a study of blood T cell repertoires in COVID-19. As for the study in general: The origin of the acute and convalescent COVID-19 samples was the United States, Italy and Spain. Sources were T cells, B-cell-depleted T cells, or PBMCs; the material itself was cDNA or gDNA.

There are 15 residues in the CDR3. Germline V lookup: CDR1 SGHVS, CDR2 FQNEAQ. Germline trimming cut 5 bases from V and 10 bases from J; bases unmatched to any gene: 8. In the original workflow: Counts of nucleated cells, estimated from reference gene primer amplification, were obtained. Some clones are missing from TCRdb's copy, which holds only in-frame ones; the method was immunoSEQ multiplex PCR. That table supplies the V and J calls and clone size; D and trimming were determined from the DNA. The sample includes 150,000 to 200,000 clones, less than 90% of them seen just once. The clonotype was recovered from a man aged 18 to 30 with active or convalescent COVID-19. The chain has TRBV7-8 and TRBJ1-6; 10 bases agree with TRBD1. The sequenced sample consisted of peripheral blood. In nucleotides, the CDR3 is TGTGCCAGCAGCCGGCGACAGGGGGCAAGGTCACCCCTCCACTTT. Amino acids: CASSRRQGARSPLHF.